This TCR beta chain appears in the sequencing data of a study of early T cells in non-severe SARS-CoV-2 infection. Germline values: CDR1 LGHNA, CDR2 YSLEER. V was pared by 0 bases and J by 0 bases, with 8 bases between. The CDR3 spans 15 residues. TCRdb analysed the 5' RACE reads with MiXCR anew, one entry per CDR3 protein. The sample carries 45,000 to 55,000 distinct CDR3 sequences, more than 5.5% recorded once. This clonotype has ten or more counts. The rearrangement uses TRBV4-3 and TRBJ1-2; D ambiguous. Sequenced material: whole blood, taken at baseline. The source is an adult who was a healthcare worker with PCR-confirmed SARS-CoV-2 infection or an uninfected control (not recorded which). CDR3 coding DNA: TGCGCCAGCAGCCAAGATCCCCGGACTAACTATGGCTACACCTTC. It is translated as CASSQDPRTNYGYTF.